This T cell receptor (beta chain) is drawn from a study of control samples from healthy donors and cancer patients. Sequenced by immunoSEQ multiplex PCR; TCRdb stores in-frame clones only, minus some. In the table there are some 140,000 clones, around 96% of which are singletons. V lost 4 bases and J 6 bases, leaving 10 bases between the germline ends. Germline V gives CDR1 SGHRS, CDR2 YFSETQ. The length of the CDR3 is 12 residues. This clonotype was obtained from a man aged 35 to 55 in good health. This sequence joins TRBV5-1 and TRBJ1-2; D perhaps matches TRBD1 (6 bases). The sequencing input was blood. CDR3 residues: CASSGTQDGYTF. The CDR3 region has the DNA TGCGCCAGCAGCGGGACACAGGATGGCTACACCTTC.